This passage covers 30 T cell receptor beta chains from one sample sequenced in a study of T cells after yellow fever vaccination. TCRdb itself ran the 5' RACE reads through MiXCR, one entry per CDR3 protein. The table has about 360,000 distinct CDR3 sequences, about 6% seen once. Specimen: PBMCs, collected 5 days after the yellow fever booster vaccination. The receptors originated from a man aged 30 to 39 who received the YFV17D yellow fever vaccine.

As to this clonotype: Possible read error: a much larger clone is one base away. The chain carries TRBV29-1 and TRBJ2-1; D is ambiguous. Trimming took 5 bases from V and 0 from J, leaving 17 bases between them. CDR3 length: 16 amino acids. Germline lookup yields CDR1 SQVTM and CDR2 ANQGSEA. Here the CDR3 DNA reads TGCAGCGTTACGATAATCCCAGTTAGCTCCTACAATGAGCAGTTCTTC. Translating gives CSVTIIPVSSYNEQFF.

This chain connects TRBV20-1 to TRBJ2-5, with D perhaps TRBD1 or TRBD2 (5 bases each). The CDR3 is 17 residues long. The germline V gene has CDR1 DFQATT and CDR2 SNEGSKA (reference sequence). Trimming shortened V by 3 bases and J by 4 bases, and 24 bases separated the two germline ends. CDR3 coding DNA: TGCAGTGCTAGTGGCAGATCGGGTTTAAGTGGGGGAGAGACCCAGTACTTC. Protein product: CSASGRSGLSGGETQYF.

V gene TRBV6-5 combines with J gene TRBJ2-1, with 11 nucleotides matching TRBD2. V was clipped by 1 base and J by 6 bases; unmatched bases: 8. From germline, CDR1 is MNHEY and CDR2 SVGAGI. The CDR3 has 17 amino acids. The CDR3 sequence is CASSYLPSGRSPNEQFF. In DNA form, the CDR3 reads TGTGCCAGCAGTTACTTACCTAGCGGGAGGTCCCCCAATGAGCAGTTCTTC.

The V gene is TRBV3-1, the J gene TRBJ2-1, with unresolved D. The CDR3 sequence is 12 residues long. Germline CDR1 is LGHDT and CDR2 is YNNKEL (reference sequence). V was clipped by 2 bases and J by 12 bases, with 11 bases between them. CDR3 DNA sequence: TGTGCCAGCAGCCAATCAGAATGGGGGCAGTTCTTC. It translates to CASSQSEWGQFF.

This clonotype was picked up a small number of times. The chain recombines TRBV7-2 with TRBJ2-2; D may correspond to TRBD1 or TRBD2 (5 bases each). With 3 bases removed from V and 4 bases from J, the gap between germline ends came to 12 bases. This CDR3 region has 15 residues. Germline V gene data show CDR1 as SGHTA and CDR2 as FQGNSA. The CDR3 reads CASSFGTLRTGELFF. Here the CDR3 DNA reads TGTGCCAGCAGCTTCGGGACCCTCCGCACCGGGGAGCTGTTTTTT.

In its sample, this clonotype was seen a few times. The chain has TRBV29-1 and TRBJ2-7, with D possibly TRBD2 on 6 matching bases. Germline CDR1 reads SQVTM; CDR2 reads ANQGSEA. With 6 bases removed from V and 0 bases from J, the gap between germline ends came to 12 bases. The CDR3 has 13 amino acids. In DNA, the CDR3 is TGCAGCGTCAAGGGACTCCTCTCCTACGAGCAGTACTTC. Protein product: CSVKGLLSYEQYF.

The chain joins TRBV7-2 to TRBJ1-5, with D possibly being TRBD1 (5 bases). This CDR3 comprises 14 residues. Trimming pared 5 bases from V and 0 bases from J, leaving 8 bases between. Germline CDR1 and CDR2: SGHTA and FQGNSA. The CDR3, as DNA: TGTGCCAGCAGCATGGGACCTAGCAATCAGCCCCAGCATTTT. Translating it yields CASSMGPSNQPQHF. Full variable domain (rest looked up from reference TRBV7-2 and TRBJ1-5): GAGVSQSPSNKVTEKGKDVELRCDPISGHTALYWYRQSLGQGLEFLIYFQGNSAPDKSGLPSDRFSAERTGGSVSTLTIQRTQQEDSAVYLCASSMGPSNQPQHFGDGTRLSIL.

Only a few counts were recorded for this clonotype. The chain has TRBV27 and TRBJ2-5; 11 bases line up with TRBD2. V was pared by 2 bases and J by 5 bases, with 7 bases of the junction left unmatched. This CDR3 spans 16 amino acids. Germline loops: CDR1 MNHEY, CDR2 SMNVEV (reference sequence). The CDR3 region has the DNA TGTGCCAGCAGTTTAAGGCTAGCGGGAGGTATGGAGACCCAGTACTTC. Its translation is CASSLRLAGGMETQYF.

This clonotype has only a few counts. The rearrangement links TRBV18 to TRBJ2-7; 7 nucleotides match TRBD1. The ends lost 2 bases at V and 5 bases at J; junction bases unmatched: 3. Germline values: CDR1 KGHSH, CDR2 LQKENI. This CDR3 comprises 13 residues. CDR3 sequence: CASSPFQGDEQYF. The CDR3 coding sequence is TGTGCCAGCTCACCATTTCAGGGGGACGAGCAGTACTTC.

In nucleotides, the CDR3 is TGTGCCAGCAGCCCAACACTGACAGCCGAGCAGTACTTC. This gives the protein CASSPTLTAEQYF. This chain joins TRBV11-2 and TRBJ2-7; the D gene is possibly TRBD1 (5 bases). V dropped 5 bases and J dropped 6 bases, with 14 bases sitting between them. Germline V gene data show CDR1 as SGHAT and CDR2 as FQNNGV. This CDR3 region has 13 residues.

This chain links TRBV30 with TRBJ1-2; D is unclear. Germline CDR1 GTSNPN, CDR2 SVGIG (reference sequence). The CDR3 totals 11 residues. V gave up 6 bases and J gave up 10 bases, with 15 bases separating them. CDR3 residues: CACVPPVFYTF. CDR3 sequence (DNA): TGTGCCTGCGTTCCCCCTGTCTTCTACACCTTC.

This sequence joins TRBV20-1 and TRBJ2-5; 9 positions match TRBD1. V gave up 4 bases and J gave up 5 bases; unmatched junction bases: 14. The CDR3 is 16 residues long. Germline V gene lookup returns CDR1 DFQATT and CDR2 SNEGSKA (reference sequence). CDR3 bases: TGCAGTGCTACGCCCCGGGACAGGGTGGATAGGGAGACCCAGTACTTC. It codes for CSATPRDRVDRETQYF.

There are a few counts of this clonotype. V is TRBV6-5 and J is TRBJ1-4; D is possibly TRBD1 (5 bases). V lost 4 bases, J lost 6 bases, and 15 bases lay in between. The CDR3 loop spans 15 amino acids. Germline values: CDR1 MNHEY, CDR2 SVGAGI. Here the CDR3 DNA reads TGTGCCAGCAGTTTAACGCGGGGGGTCCATGAAAAACTGTTTTTT. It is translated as CASSLTRGVHEKLFF.

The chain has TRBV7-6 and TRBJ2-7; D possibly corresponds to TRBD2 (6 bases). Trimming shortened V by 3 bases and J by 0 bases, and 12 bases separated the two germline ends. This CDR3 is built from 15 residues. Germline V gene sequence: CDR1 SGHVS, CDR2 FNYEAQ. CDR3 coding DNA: TGTGCCAGCAGCTTGGGTGACGGGGGCTCCTACGAGCAGTACTTC. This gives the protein CASSLGDGGSYEQYF.

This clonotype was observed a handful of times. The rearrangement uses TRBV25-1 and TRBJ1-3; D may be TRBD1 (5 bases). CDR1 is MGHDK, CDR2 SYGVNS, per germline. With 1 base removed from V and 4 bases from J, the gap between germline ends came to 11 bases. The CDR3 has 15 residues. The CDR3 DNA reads TGTGCCAGCAGTGAATTACGCGGGGGAGGAAACACCATATATTTT. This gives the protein CASSELRGGGNTIYF.

The CDR3 reads CASIKKLVQPPSGANVLTF. For the CDR3, the DNA is TGTGCCAGCATCAAGAAATTAGTACAACCCCCGTCTGGGGCCAACGTCCTGACTTTC. The chain has TRBV12-3 or TRBV12-4 and TRBJ2-6; no definite D call. V was clipped by 7 bases and J by 1 base, with 23 bases between them. The CDR3 runs 19 residues.

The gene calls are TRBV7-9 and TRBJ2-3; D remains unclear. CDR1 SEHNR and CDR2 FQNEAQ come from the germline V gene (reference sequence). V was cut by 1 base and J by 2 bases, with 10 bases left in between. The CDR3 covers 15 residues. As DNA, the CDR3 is TGTGCCAGCAGCTTAGGCGGCAGCGCCACAGATACGCAGTATTTT. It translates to CASSLGGSATDTQYF.

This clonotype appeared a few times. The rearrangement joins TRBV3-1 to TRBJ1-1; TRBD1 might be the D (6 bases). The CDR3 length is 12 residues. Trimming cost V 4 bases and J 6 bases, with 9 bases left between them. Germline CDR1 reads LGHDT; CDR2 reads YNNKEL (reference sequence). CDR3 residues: CASSRGGPEAFF. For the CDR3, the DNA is TGTGCCAGCAGCCGGGGGGGGCCTGAAGCTTTCTTT. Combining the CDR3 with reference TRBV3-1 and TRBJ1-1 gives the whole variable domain DTAVSQTPKYLVTQMGNDKSIKCEQNLGHDTMYWYKQDSKKFLKIMFSYNNKELIINETVPNRFSPKSPDKAHLNLHINSLELGDSAVYFCASSRGGPEAFFGQGTRLTVV.

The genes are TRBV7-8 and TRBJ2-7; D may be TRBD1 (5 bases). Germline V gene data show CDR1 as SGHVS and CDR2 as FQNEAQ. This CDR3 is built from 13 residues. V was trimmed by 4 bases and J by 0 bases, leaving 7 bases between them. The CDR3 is CASSSDNSYEQYF. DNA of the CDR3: TGTGCCAGCAGCTCGGACAACTCCTACGAGCAGTACTTC. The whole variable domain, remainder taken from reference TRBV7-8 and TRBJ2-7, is GAGVSQSPRYKVAKRGQDVALRCDPISGHVSLFWYQQALGQGPEFLTYFQNEAQLDKSGLPSDRFFAERPEGSVSTLKIQRTQQEDSAVYLCASSSDNSYEQYFGPGTRLTVT.

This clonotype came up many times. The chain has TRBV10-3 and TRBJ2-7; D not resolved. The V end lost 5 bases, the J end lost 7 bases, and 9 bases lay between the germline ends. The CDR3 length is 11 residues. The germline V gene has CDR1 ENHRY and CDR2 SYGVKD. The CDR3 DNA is TGTGCCATCAGTAACTTAGAGGAGCAGTACTTC. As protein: CAISNLEEQYF.

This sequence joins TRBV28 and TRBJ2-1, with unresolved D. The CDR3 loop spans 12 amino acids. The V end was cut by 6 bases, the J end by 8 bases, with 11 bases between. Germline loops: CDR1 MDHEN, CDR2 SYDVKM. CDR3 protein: CASSLMIDEQFF. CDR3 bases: TGTGCCAGCAGCTTAATGATCGATGAGCAGTTCTTC.

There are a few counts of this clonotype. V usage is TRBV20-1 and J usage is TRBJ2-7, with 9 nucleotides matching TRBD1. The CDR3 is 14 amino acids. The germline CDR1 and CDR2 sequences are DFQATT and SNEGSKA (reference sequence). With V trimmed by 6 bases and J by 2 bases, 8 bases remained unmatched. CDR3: CSAGGTGWAYEQYF. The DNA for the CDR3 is TGCAGTGCGGGGGGGACAGGGTGGGCCTACGAGCAGTACTTC.

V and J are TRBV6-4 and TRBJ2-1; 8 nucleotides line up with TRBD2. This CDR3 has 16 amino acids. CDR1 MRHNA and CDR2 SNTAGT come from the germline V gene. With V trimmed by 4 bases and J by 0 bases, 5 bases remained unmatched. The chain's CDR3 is CASSVGLAGSYNEQFF. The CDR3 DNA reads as TGTGCCAGCAGTGTAGGGCTAGCGGGCTCCTACAATGAGCAGTTCTTC.

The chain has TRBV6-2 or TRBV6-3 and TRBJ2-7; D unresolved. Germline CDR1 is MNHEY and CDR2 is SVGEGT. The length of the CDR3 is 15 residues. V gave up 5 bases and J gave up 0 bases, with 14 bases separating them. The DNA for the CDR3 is TGTGCCAGCAGTCTCTCCGGGTTAAGCTCCTACGAGCAGTACTTC. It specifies CASSLSGLSSYEQYF.

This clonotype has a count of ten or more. The CDR3 is CASSTGHHFTSGRATDTQYF. CDR3 nucleotides: TGTGCCAGCAGCACGGGACACCATTTTACTAGCGGGAGGGCCACAGATACGCAGTATTTT. The rearrangement links TRBV11-2 to TRBJ2-3; TRBD2 matches at 13 bases. Germline values: CDR1 SGHAT, CDR2 FQNNGV. This CDR3 region has 20 residues. The trim removed 5 bases at V and 2 bases at J, leaving 16 bases unmatched.

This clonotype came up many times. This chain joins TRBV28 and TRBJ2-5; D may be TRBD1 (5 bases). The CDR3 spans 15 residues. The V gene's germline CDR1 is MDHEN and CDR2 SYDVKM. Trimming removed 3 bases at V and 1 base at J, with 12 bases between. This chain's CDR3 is CASSFQGTLQETQYF. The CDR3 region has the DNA TGTGCCAGCAGTTTTCAGGGAACACTCCAAGAGACCCAGTACTTC. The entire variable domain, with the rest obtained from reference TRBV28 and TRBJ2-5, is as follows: DVKVTQSSRYLVKRTGEKVFLECVQDMDHENMFWYRQDPGLGLRLIYFSYDVKMKEKGDIPEGYSVSREKKERFSLILESASTNQTSMYLCASSFQGTLQETQYFGPGTRLLVL.

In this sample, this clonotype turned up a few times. In nucleotides, the CDR3 is TGTGCCAGCAGCACAGAAGCGGGACCCTCCTACGAGCAGTACTTC. Translation: CASSTEAGPSYEQYF. The chain is built from TRBV9 and TRBJ2-7; 7 positions agree with TRBD2. Unmatched junction bases numbered 7, after V lost 4 bases and J lost 0 bases. Germline V gene data show CDR1 as SGDLS and CDR2 as YYNGEE. The CDR3 has 15 amino acids.

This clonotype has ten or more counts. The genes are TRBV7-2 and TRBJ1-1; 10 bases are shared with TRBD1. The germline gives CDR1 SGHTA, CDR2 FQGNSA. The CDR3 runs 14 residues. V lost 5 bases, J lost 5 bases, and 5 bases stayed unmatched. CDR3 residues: CASSRTGGKTEAFF. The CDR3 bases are TGTGCCAGCAGCAGGACAGGGGGTAAAACTGAAGCTTTCTTT.

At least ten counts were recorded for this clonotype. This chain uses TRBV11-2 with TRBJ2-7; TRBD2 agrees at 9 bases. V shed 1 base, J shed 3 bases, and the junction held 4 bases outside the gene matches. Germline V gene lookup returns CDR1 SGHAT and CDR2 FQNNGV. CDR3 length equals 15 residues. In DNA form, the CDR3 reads TGTGCCAGCAGCTTAGGGTCTAGCGGGATCTACGAGCAGTACTTC. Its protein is CASSLGSSGIYEQYF.

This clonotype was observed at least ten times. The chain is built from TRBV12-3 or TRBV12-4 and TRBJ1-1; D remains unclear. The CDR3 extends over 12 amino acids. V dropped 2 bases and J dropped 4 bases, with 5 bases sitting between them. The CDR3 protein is CASSLSGTEAFF. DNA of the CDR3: TGTGCCAGCAGTTTATCGGGCACTGAAGCTTTCTTT.